This T cell receptor (beta chain) came from a study of Ad26.COV2.S vaccination and SARS-CoV-2 variants. General study points: Recipients of vaccine and of placebo showed similar breadth of their non-spike TCR repertoires. Substantial breadth was reported for post-vaccination spike-specific CD8+ and CD4+ T cells.

Germline values: CDR1 MGHRA, CDR2 YSYEKL. This CDR3 contains 13 residues. Deletions cut 0 bases from V and 3 bases from J, with 2 bases between. A word on this clone: Antigen: not known.

Profiled with immunoSEQ multiplex PCR; TCRdb holds only in-frame clones, not every one. The sample yields under 150,000 clones, 80% to 90% seen once. This clonotype was obtained from a human donor who had recovered from COVID-19. The chain uses TRBV4-1 and TRBJ2-2, with D unclear. Specimen: peripheral blood, collected after recovery from COVID-19. The CDR3 spells CASSQDHTGELFF. CDR3 DNA sequence: TGCGCCAGCAGCCAAGATCACACCGGGGAGCTGTTTTTT.